The TCR beta chain under discussion was sequenced for a study of vaccination and CD4 T cells after COVID-19. As to treatment: roughly 10-day PBMC culture with coronavirus spike peptide pools or control peptides (ViraFEST assay). The unexposed donor's CD4+ T cells were collected before the COVID-19 pandemic (2011-2018). The study sequenced cultured CD4+ T cell DNA using the Oncomine TCR Beta short-read assay. Using its own MiXCR run on the PCR reads, TCRdb lists one record per CDR3 protein. The repertoire has under 8,000 distinct CDR3 sequences, around 53% of them found once; the top ten carry under 55%. The sample holds a few counts of this clonotype. Its antigen is not known. Trimming left V 4 bases short and J 5 bases short, with 11 bases between. The CDR3 is 13 residues long. The germline V gene encodes CDR1 LNHDA and CDR2 SQIVND (reference sequence).

This sequence was found in a human donor in good health. This sequence joins TRBV19 and TRBJ1-1; D perhaps matches TRBD1 (5 bases). Sequencing used CD4+ T cells from blood, cultured in vitro. CDR3: CASSTTEGTEAFF. The CDR3 bases are TGTGCCAGTAGTACCACAGAGGGGACTGAAGCTTTCTTT.